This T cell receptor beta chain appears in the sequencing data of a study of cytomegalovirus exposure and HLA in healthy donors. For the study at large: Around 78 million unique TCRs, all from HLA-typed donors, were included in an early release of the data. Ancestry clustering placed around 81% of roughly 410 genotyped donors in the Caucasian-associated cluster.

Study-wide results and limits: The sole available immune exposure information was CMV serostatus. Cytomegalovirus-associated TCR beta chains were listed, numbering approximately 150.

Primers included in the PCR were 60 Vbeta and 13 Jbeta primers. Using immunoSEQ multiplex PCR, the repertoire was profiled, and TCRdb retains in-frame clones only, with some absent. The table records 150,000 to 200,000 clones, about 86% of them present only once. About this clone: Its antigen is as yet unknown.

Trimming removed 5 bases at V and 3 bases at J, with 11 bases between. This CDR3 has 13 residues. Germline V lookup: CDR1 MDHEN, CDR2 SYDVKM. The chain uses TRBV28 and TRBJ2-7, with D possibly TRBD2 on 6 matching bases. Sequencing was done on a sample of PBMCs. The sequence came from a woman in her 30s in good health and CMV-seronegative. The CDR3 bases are TGTGCCAGCAGTCTATCGGGAGTCTACGAGCAGTACTTC. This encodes CASSLSGVYEQYF.